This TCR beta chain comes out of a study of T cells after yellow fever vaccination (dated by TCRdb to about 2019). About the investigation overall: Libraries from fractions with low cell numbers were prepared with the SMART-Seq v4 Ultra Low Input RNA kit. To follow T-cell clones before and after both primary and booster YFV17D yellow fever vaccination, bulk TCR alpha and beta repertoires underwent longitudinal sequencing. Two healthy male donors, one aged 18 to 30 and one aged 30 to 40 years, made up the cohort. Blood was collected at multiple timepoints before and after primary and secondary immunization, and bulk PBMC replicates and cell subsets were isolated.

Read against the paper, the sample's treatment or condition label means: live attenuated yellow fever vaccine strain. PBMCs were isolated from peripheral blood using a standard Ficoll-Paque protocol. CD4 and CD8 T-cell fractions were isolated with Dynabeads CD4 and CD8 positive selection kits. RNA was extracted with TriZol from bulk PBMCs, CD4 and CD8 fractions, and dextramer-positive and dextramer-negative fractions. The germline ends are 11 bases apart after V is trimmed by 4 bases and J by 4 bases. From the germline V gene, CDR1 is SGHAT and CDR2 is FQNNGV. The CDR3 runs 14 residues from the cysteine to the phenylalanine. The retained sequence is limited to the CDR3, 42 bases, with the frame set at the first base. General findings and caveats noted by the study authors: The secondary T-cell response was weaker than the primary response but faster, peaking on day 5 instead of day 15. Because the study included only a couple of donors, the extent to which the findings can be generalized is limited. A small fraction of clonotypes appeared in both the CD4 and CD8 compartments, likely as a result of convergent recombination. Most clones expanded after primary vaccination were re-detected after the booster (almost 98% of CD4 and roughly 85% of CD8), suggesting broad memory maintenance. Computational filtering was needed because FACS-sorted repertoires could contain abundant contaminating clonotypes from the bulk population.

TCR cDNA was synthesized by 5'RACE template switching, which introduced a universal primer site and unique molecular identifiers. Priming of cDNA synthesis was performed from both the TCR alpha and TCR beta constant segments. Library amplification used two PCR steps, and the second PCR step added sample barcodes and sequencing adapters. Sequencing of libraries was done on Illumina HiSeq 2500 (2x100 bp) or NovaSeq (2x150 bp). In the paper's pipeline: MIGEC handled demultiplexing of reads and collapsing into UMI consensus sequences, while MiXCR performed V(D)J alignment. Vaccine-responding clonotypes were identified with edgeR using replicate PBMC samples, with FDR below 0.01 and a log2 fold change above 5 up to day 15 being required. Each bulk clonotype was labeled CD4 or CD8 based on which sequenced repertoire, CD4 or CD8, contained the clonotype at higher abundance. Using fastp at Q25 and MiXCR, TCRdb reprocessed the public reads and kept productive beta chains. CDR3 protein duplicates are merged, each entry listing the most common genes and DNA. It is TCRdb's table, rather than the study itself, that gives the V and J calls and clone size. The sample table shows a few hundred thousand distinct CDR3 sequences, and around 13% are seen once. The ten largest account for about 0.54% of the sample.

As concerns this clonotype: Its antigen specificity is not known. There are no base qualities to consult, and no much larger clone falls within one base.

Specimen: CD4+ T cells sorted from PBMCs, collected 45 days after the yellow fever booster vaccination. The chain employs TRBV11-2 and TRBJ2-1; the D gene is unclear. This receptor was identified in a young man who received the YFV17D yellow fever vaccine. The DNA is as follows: TGTGCCAGCAGCTACGGGTCTTCGTACAATGAGCAGTTCTTC. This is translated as CASSYGSSYNEQFF. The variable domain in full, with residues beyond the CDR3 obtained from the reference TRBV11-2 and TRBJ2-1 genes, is EAGVAQSPRYKIIEKRQSVAFWCNPISGHATLYWYQQILGQGPKLLIQFQNNGVVDDSQLPKDRFSAERLKGVDSTLKIQPAKLEDSAVYLCASSYGSSYNEQFFGPGTRLTVL.